The rows below give T cell receptor beta chains drawn from one sample of a study of blood T cell repertoires in COVID-19. Profiled with immunoSEQ multiplex PCR; TCRdb holds only in-frame clones, not every one. This sample has around 120,000 clones, with over 80% found just once. The sample comprised peripheral blood. The receptors shown here come from a man aged 30-40 years with acute or convalescent COVID-19. The CDR3 runs from the conserved cysteine through the conserved F or W. The order of the fields is D gene, V gene, clone size, J gene, CDR3 protein, CDR3 DNA. The D gene is left open where the match is weak. Clone size is stated in some rows and not others, as once, few, many or a class when expanded.

>.|TRBV9|.|TRBJ1-1
CASSLTGTTNTEAFF
TGTGCCAGCAGCCTAACCGGGACAACGAACACTGAAGCTTTCTTT
>.|TRBV28|.|TRBJ1-2
CASSLLTANYGYTF
TGTGCCAGCAGTTTGTTGACAGCTAACTATGGCTACACCTTC
>TRBD1|TRBV29-1|.|TRBJ1-4
CSVLGTGVEKLFF
TGCAGCGTCCTGGGGACAGGGGTTGAAAAACTGTTTTTT
>TRBD1|TRBV7-2|.|TRBJ2-7
CASSRPGTGVYEQYF
TGTGCCAGCAGCCGTCCCGGGACAGGGGTTTACGAGCAGTACTTC
>.|TRBV18|.|TRBJ1-4
CASSPNRIGEKLFF
TGTGCCAGCTCACCAAACAGGATCGGGGAAAAACTGTTTTTT
>.|TRBV28|.|TRBJ2-1
CASSLLAIRGNEQFF
TGTGCCAGCAGTTTATTGGCCATCCGGGGCAATGAGCAGTTCTTC
>.|TRBV29-1|.|TRBJ1-2
CSAPVGGNSYGYTF
TGCAGCGCCCCGGTGGGGGGTAATAGCTATGGCTACACCTTC
>TRBD1|TRBV19|.|TRBJ1-4
CASRDRGETNEKLFF
TGTGCCAGTAGGGACAGGGGAGAAACTAATGAAAAACTGTTTTTT
>.|TRBV12-3/TRBV12-4|.|TRBJ1-1
CASTLRTSKGAFF
TGTGCCAGCACCTTGCGGACATCTAAAGGGGCTTTCTTT
>TRBD1|TRBV6-8|.|TRBJ1-6
CARSTGRGSPLHF
TGTGCCAGATCGACAGGGAGAGGGTCACCCCTCCACTTT
>TRBD2|TRBV19|many|TRBJ2-1
CASSIGLAGAHNEQFF
TGTGCCAGTAGTATCGGACTAGCGGGAGCCCACAATGAGCAGTTCTTC
>.|TRBV15|.|TRBJ1-1
CATSRVGETEAFF
TGTGCCACCAGCAGAGTCGGGGAGACTGAAGCTTTCTTT
>.|TRBV3-1/TRBV3-2|.|TRBJ1-2
CASSPLGARGYTF
TGTGCCAGCAGCCCCCTTGGGGCCCGGGGCTACACCTTC
>TRBD1|TRBV7-6|.|TRBJ1-1
CASSEGQGFRGFF
TGTGCCAGCAGCGAGGGACAGGGGTTTAGAGGTTTCTTT
>TRBD2|TRBV27|.|TRBJ2-1
CASSTRLAGVNNEQFF
TGTGCCAGCAGTACCCGACTAGCGGGTGTGAACAATGAGCAGTTCTTC
>TRBD1|TRBV5-1|once|TRBJ2-7
CASSAPRGQGAPYEQYF
TGCGCCAGCAGCGCACCCAGGGGACAGGGGGCTCCCTACGAGCAGTACTTC
>.|TRBV2|.|TRBJ1-5
CASQGQHSNQPQHF
TGTGCCAGCCAGGGCCAGCATAGCAATCAGCCCCAGCATTTT
>.|TRBV4-1|.|TRBJ1-3
CASSQDRSTGNTIYF
TGCGCCAGCAGCCAAGATCGGAGTACCGGAAACACCATATATTTT
>TRBD2|TRBV4-2|.|TRBJ2-5
CASSLNLGLAGETQYF
TGTGCCAGCAGCCTCAACCTGGGACTAGCGGGAGAGACCCAGTACTTC
>.|TRBV6-5|.|TRBJ1-1
CASRQVLRTEAFF
TGTGCCAGTAGACAGGTCCTACGCACTGAAGCTTTCTTT
>.|TRBV7-9|.|TRBJ1-1
CASSLEGREAFF
TGTGCCAGCAGCTTAGAAGGGAGGGAAGCTTTCTTT
>TRBD2|TRBV9|.|TRBJ2-3
CASSAHGRASTDTQYF
TGTGCCAGCAGCGCACACGGGAGGGCTAGCACAGATACGCAGTATTTT
>TRBD1|TRBV19|.|TRBJ1-1
CASSILPGGNTEAFF
TGTGCCAGTAGTATTTTGCCAGGGGGGAACACTGAAGCTTTCTTT
>.|TRBV18|few|TRBJ1-1
CASSPNTLNTEAFF
TGTGCCAGCTCACCCAACACACTGAACACTGAAGCTTTCTTT
>.|TRBV7-2|.|TRBJ2-2
CASSLGRNTGELFF
TGTGCCAGCAGCTTGGGCCGCAACACCGGGGAGCTGTTTTTT
>TRBD1|TRBV5-1|.|TRBJ2-5
CASAGGMVETQYF
TGCGCCAGCGCAGGGGGCATGGTAGAGACCCAGTACTTC
>.|TRBV9|.|TRBJ2-1
CASSGGGYNEQFF
TGTGCCAGCAGTGGAGGCGGCTACAATGAGCAGTTCTTC